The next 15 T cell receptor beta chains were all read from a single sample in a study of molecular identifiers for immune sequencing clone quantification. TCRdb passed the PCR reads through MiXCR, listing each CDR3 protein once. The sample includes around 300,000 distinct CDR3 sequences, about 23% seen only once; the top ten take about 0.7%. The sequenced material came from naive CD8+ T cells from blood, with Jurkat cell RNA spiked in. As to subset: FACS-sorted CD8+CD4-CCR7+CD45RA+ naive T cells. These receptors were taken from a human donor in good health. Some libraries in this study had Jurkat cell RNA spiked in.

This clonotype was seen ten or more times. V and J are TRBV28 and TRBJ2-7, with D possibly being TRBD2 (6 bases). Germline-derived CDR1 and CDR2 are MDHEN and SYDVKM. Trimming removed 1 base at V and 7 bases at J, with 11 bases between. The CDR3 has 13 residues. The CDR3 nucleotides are TGTGCCAGCAGTTTATTGTCAGGGACTGAGCAGTACTTC. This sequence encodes CASSLLSGTEQYF.

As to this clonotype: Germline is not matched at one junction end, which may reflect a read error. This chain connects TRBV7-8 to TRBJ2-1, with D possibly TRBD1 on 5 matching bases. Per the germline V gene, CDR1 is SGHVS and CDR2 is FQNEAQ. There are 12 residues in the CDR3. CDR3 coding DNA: TGTGCCAGCGGCTTAGAGACAGACCCGAAGTTCTTC. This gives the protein CASGLETDPKFF.

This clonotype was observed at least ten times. The CDR3 DNA reads as TGTGCCAGCAGCTTAGCGCCAGGGGGATATAAGGATACGCAGTATTTT. Translation gives CASSLAPGGYKDTQYF. The chain has TRBV7-6 and TRBJ2-3, with 7 nucleotides matching TRBD1. CDR1 is SGHVS, CDR2 FNYEAQ, per germline. With 0 bases clipped from V and 6 bases from J, the junction kept 9 bases outside the gene matches. The CDR3 has 16 residues.

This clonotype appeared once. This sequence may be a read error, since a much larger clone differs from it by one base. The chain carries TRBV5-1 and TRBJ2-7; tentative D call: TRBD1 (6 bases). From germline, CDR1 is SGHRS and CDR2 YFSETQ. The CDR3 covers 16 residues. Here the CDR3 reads CASSLENPGAGYAQYF. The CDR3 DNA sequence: TGCGCCAGCAGCTTGGAGAATCCAGGGGCAGGCTACGCGCAGTACTTC.

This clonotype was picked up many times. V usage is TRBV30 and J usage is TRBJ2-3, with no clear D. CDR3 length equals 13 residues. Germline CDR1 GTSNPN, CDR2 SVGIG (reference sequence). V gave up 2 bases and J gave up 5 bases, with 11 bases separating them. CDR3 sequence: CAWSPYVGDTQYF. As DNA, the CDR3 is TGTGCCTGGAGTCCCTATGTTGGAGATACGCAGTATTTT.

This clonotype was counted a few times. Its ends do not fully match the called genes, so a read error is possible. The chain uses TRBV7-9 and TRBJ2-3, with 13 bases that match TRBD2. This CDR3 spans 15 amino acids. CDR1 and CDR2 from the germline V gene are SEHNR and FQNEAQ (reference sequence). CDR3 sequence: CASSPTSGRADAQYF. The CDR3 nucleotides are TGTGCCAGCAGCCCAACTAGCGGGAGGGCAGATGCGCAGTATTTT. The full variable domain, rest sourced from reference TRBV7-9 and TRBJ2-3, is DTGVSQNPRHKITKRGQNVTFRCDPISEHNRLYWYRQTLGQGPEFLTYFQNEAQLEKSRLLSDRFSAERPKGSFSTLEIQRTEQGDSAMYLCASSPTSGRADAQYFGPGTRLTVL.

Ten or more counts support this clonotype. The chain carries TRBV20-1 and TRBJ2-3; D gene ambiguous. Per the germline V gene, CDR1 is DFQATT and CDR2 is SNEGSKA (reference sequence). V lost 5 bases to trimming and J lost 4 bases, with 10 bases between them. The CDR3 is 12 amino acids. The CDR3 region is CSASKSADTQYF. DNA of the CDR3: TGCAGTGCTTCCAAGTCGGCAGATACGCAGTATTTT.

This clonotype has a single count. CDR3 amino acids: CASSQAAGQETQYF. In DNA form, the CDR3 reads TGCGCCAGCAGCCAAGCAGCGGGGCAAGAGACCCAGTACTTC. The V call is TRBV4-1, the J call TRBJ2-5; 7 bases match TRBD2. The trim removed 1 base at V and 2 bases at J, leaving 1 base unmatched. The CDR3 length is 14 residues. The germline gives CDR1 MGHRA, CDR2 YSYEKL.

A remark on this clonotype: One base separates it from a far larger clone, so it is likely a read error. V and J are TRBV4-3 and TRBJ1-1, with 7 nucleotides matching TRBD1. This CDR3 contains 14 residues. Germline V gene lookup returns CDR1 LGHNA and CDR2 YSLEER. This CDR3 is CASSLGQTNTEALF. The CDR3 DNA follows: TGCGCCAGCAGCTTGGGACAGACGAACACTGAAGCTCTCTTT.

Here the CDR3 reads CASSVTGDHGYTF. The CDR3 nucleotides read TGTGCCAGCAGCGTCACAGGGGATCATGGCTACACCTTC. The chain combines TRBV9 with TRBJ1-2, with TRBD1 identical over 7 bases. V trimming: 2 bases; J trimming: 6 bases; junction bases outside the gene matches: 4. The CDR3 totals 13 residues. CDR1 and CDR2 (germline): SGDLS, YYNGEE.

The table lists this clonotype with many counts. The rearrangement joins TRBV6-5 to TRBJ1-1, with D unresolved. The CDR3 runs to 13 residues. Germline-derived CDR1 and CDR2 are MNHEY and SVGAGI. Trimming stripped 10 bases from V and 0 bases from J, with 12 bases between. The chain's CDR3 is CATVNRVNTEAFF. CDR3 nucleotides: TGTGCCACCGTAAACCGGGTGAACACTGAAGCTTTCTTT.

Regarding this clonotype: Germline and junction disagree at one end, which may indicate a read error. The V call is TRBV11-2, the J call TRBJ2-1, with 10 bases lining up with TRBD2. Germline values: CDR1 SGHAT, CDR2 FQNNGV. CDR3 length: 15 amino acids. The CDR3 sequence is CASSLLAGVDNGQFF. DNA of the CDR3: TGTGCCAGCAGCCTTCTAGCGGGGGTCGATAATGGGCAGTTCTTC.

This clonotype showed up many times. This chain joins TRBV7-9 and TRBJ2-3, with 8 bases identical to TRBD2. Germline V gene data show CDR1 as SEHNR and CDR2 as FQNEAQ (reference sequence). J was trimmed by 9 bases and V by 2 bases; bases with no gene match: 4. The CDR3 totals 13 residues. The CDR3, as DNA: TGTGCCAGCAGCTTAAGTAGCGGGGTGACGCAGTATTTT. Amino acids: CASSLSSGVTQYF.

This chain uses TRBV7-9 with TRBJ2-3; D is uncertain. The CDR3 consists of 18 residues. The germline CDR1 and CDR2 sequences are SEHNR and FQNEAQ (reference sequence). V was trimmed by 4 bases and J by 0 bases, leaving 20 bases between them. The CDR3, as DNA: TGTGCCAGCAGCTCCAGCGCCGGAAGAACCAATAGCACAGATACGCAGTATTTT. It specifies CASSSSAGRTNSTDTQYF.

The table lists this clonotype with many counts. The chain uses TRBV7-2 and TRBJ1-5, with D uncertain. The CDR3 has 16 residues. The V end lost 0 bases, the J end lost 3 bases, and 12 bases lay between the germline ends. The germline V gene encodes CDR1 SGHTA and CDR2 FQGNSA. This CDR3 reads CASSLAFVGNNQPQHF. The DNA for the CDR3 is TGTGCCAGCAGCTTAGCGTTTGTAGGGAACAATCAGCCCCAGCATTTT.